One and the same sample provided the 11 T cell receptor beta chains below, sequenced in a study of blood T cell repertoires in COVID-19. Libraries were prepared by immunoSEQ multiplex PCR; TCRdb keeps only in-frame clonotypes and omits some of them. The sample records fewer than 350,000 clones, around 85% being singletons. The sequenced sample was PBMCs or T cells enriched from blood (not recorded which). The receptors originated from a woman in her forties with acute COVID-19.

This clone was observed a single time. The CDR3 nucleotides are TGTGCCATCAGTGTTACCCAGTTCGCCCACACTGAAGCTTTCTTT. Residues: CAISVTQFAHTEAFF. This chain uses TRBV10-3 with TRBJ1-1; D uncertain. Germline loops: CDR1 ENHRY, CDR2 SYGVKD. The CDR3 loop spans 15 amino acids. V lost 4 bases and J lost 3, with 15 bases in between.

The chain links TRBV6-5 to TRBJ2-2, with 9 nucleotides matching TRBD1. Trimming removed 4 bases from V and 7 bases from J; junction bases left unmatched: 7. This CDR3 contains 15 residues. Germline CDR1 MNHEY, CDR2 SVGAGI. Here the CDR3 DNA reads TGTGCCAGCAGTTTAACAGGGGGCGCGGGCGGGGAGCTGTTTTTT. Translated, it gives CASSLTGGAGGELFF.

This rearrangement joins TRBV6-6 to TRBJ2-1; D is possibly TRBD1 (6 bases). Germline V CDR1 and CDR2: MNHNY, SVGAGI (reference sequence). The V end was cut by 6 bases, the J end by 6 bases, with 15 bases between. The CDR3 totals 14 residues. Written as DNA, the CDR3 is TGTGCCAGCAGAAGGGACACTCAAAGCAATGAGCAGTTCTTC. Amino acids: CASRRDTQSNEQFF.

The chain links TRBV5-5 to TRBJ2-3, with D possibly being TRBD2 (5 bases). The germline V and J ends were trimmed by 1 base and 1 base, with 13 bases remaining between them. The CDR3 extends over 16 amino acids. CDR1 is SGHKS, CDR2 YYEKEE, per germline (reference sequence). CDR3 in DNA: TGTGCCAGCAGCTTGATAAGCGGTTTGGGCACAGATACGCAGTATTTT. It encodes CASSLISGLGTDTQYF.

V and J are TRBV27 and TRBJ2-1; a weak D match, TRBD1 (6 bases). V dropped 6 bases and J dropped 4 bases, with 10 bases sitting between them. Germline-derived CDR1 and CDR2 are MNHEY and SMNVEV (reference sequence). This CDR3 is 13 amino acids long. This chain's CDR3 is CASSRGSYNEQFF. DNA of the CDR3: TGTGCCAGCAGCAGGGGTTCGTACAATGAGCAGTTCTTC.

This clone was observed a single time. The rearrangement joins TRBV5-1 to TRBJ2-2; 7 bases are a match to TRBD1. The CDR3 has 15 amino acids. The V gene's germline CDR1 is SGHRS and CDR2 YFSETQ. V lost 3 bases to trimming and J lost 6 bases; unmatched junction nucleotides: 8. In DNA form, the CDR3 reads TGCGCCAGCAGCTATAGACAGGGTGACCCCGGGGAGCTGTTTTTT. This codes for CASSYRQGDPGELFF.

The CDR3: CASSYPPSYEQYF. The CDR3 DNA reads as TGTGCCAGCAGTTACCCTCCCTCCTACGAGCAGTACTTC. J is TRBJ2-7 and V is TRBV6-2 or TRBV6-3; D ambiguous. Germline-derived CDR1 and CDR2 are MNHEY and SVGEGT. The CDR3 is 13 residues long. The germline V and J ends were trimmed by 2 bases and 0 bases, with 5 bases remaining between them.

V usage is TRBV6-2 or TRBV6-3 and J usage is TRBJ1-3; no clear D gene. The CDR3 is made up of 16 amino acids. V was shortened by 1 base and J by 0 bases, with 10 bases between the two germline ends. Germline loops: CDR1 MNHEY, CDR2 SVGEGT. CDR3 nucleotides: TGTGCCAGCAGTTACTTCAAGAGAGGCTCTGGAAACACCATATATTTT. Protein sequence: CASSYFKRGSGNTIYF.

The J gene is TRBJ1-1, the V gene TRBV12-3 or TRBV12-4; no reliable D call. V was trimmed by 3 bases and J by 6 bases, leaving 11 bases between them. This CDR3 is built from 13 residues. In DNA form, the CDR3 reads TGTGCCAGCAGTTTGTTCCGGCGGTCTGAAGCTTTCTTT. Protein product: CASSLFRRSEAFF.

This chain connects TRBV29-1 to TRBJ1-1, with 7 bases matching TRBD1. Trimming removed 5 bases from V and 4 bases from J; junction bases left unmatched: 4. Germline CDR1 reads SQVTM; CDR2 reads ANQGSEA. This CDR3 has 12 amino acids. This CDR3 is CSVRRGPTEAFF. The CDR3 DNA is TGCAGCGTTAGGAGGGGGCCCACTGAAGCTTTCTTT. Complete variable domain (other parts from reference TRBV29-1 and TRBJ1-1): SAVISQKPSRDICQRGTSLTIQCQVDSQVTMMFWYRQQPGQSLTLIATANQGSEATYESGFVIDKFPISRPNLTFSTLTVSNMSPEDSSIYLCSVRRGPTEAFFGQGTRLTVV.

The chain couples TRBV19 to TRBJ1-1; D not resolved. The CDR3 loop spans 17 amino acids. Trimming pared 1 base from V and 1 base from J, leaving 16 bases between. Germline lookup yields CDR1 LNHDA and CDR2 SQIVND (reference sequence). For the CDR3, the DNA is TGTGCCAGTAGTATAGGTATCTTTGTCAGAACGAACACTGAAGCTTTCTTT. Its translation is CASSIGIFVRTNTEAFF.